The rows below give T cell receptor beta chains drawn from one sample of a study of control samples from healthy donors and cancer patients. TCRdb's table, derived via immunoSEQ multiplex PCR, lists solely in-frame clones and lacks some. The sample has about 94,000 clones; 90% are singletons. Sequencing was carried out using blood. The receptors originated from a woman aged 18-35 years in good health. CDR3s include the opening cysteine and the closing phenylalanine or tryptophan. Fields, in order: clone size, D gene, V gene, J gene, CDR3 protein, CDR3 DNA. The D gene is left open where the match is weak. Size is omitted from some rows. Given values are once, few, many or a class for expanded clones.

clone_size: once; d_call: TRBD2; v_call: TRBV19; j_call: TRBJ2-2; cdr3_aa: CASSREASNTGELFF; cdr3_nt: TGTGCCAGTAGTCGGGAGGCGTCGAACACCGGGGAGCTGTTTTTT
clone_size: NA; d_call: TRBD1; v_call: TRBV6-6; j_call: TRBJ2-7; cdr3_aa: CASTRQGASYEQYF; cdr3_nt: TGTGCCAGCACAAGACAGGGAGCTTCCTACGAGCAGTACTTC
clone_size: NA; d_call: NA; v_call: TRBV7-2; j_call: TRBJ1-2; cdr3_aa: CASSLGVQGGQNYGYTF; cdr3_nt: TGTGCCAGCAGCTTAGGGGTTCAGGGAGGACAGAACTATGGCTACACCTTC
clone_size: few; d_call: TRBD1; v_call: TRBV19; j_call: TRBJ1-3; cdr3_aa: CASSHPRWTGKACGNTIYF; cdr3_nt: TGTGCCAGTAGTCATCCGCGGTGGACAGGGAAAGCTTGTGGAAACACCATATATTTT
clone_size: NA; d_call: TRBD1; v_call: TRBV4-1; j_call: TRBJ1-1; cdr3_aa: CASSLIDRDETEAFF; cdr3_nt: TGCGCCAGCAGCCTGATCGACAGGGACGAGACTGAAGCTTTCTTT
clone_size: NA; d_call: NA; v_call: TRBV29-1; j_call: TRBJ2-3; cdr3_aa: CSAQLPLGFDTQYF; cdr3_nt: TGCAGCGCTCAACTCCCGCTAGGCTTCGATACGCAGTATTTT
clone_size: NA; d_call: NA; v_call: TRBV12-5; j_call: TRBJ2-1; cdr3_aa: CASNSQGYNEQFF; cdr3_nt: TGTGCTAGCAATTCACAGGGCTACAATGAGCAGTTCTTC
clone_size: once; d_call: NA; v_call: TRBV7-9; j_call: TRBJ2-7; cdr3_aa: CASGILRAGGHEQYF; cdr3_nt: TGTGCCAGCGGAATCCTGAGAGCAGGTGGCCACGAGCAGTACTTC
clone_size: NA; d_call: NA; v_call: TRBV5-1; j_call: TRBJ1-6; cdr3_aa: CASSLSPGGTSYNSPLHF; cdr3_nt: TGCGCCAGCAGCCTTTCTCCGGGGGGAACCTCCTATAATTCACCCCTCCACTTT
clone_size: NA; d_call: NA; v_call: TRBV6-4; j_call: TRBJ1-1; cdr3_aa: CASSEPLRNTEAFF; cdr3_nt: TGTGCCAGCAGCGAGCCCCTTAGGAACACTGAAGCTTTCTTT
clone_size: NA; d_call: TRBD1; v_call: TRBV5-5; j_call: TRBJ1-2; cdr3_aa: CASRPTGMGYTF; cdr3_nt: TGTGCCAGCAGACCGACAGGGATGGGCTACACCTTC
clone_size: few; d_call: TRBD2; v_call: TRBV11-3; j_call: TRBJ2-5; cdr3_aa: CASSSGGQPQETQYF; cdr3_nt: TGTGCCAGCAGCTCGGGGGGGCAGCCCCAAGAGACCCAGTACTTC
clone_size: NA; d_call: NA; v_call: TRBV29-1; j_call: TRBJ1-1; cdr3_aa: CSGAGGPNTEAFF; cdr3_nt: TGCAGCGGAGCGGGGGGGCCGAACACTGAAGCTTTCTTT
clone_size: NA; d_call: TRBD2; v_call: TRBV29-1; j_call: TRBJ2-7; cdr3_aa: CSVRGGTSSYEQYF; cdr3_nt: TGCAGCGTCCGGGGGGGGACTTCTTCCTACGAGCAGTACTTC
clone_size: NA; d_call: NA; v_call: TRBV15; j_call: TRBJ1-1; cdr3_aa: CATSRPWGGSTEAFF; cdr3_nt: TGTGCCACCAGCAGACCCTGGGGGGGATCCACTGAAGCTTTCTTT
clone_size: NA; d_call: NA; v_call: TRBV6-1; j_call: TRBJ2-2; cdr3_aa: CASSDPPGELFF; cdr3_nt: TGTGCCAGCAGTGACCCCCCCGGGGAGCTGTTTTTT
clone_size: NA; d_call: TRBD1; v_call: TRBV18; j_call: TRBJ1-1; cdr3_aa: CASSPKTGVISPNTEAFF; cdr3_nt: TGTGCCAGCTCACCCAAGACAGGGGTGATTAGCCCGAACACTGAAGCTTTCTTT
clone_size: NA; d_call: NA; v_call: TRBV7-9; j_call: TRBJ1-4; cdr3_aa: CASSFEGWDGFSEKLFF; cdr3_nt: TGTGCCAGCAGCTTCGAGGGCTGGGACGGCTTTAGTGAAAAACTGTTTTTT
clone_size: once; d_call: NA; v_call: TRBV19; j_call: TRBJ1-5; cdr3_aa: CASHPGMSNQPQHF; cdr3_nt: TGTGCCAGCCACCCGGGAATGAGCAATCAGCCCCAGCATTTT
clone_size: NA; d_call: NA; v_call: TRBV7-9; j_call: TRBJ1-1; cdr3_aa: CASSLDPGLLNTEAFF; cdr3_nt: TGTGCCAGCAGCTTAGATCCCGGACTCCTGAACACTGAAGCTTTCTTT
clone_size: few; d_call: TRBD1; v_call: TRBV6-6; j_call: TRBJ1-5; cdr3_aa: CASEGQGAGQPQHF; cdr3_nt: TGTGCCAGTGAGGGACAGGGGGCAGGGCAGCCCCAGCATTTT
clone_size: NA; d_call: TRBD1; v_call: TRBV24-1; j_call: TRBJ1-5; cdr3_aa: CAKRDRGRTQPQHF; cdr3_nt: TGTGCCAAGAGGGACAGGGGGCGAACTCAGCCCCAGCATTTT
clone_size: NA; d_call: NA; v_call: TRBV11-2; j_call: TRBJ2-7; cdr3_aa: CASTHPPDYEQYF; cdr3_nt: TGTGCCAGCACCCACCCTCCGGACTACGAGCAGTACTTC
clone_size: once; d_call: NA; v_call: TRBV6-2/TRBV6-3; j_call: TRBJ1-5; cdr3_aa: CASSSPRDSIMGNQPQHF; cdr3_nt: TGTGCCAGCAGTTCACCGAGGGACTCCATAATGGGCAATCAGCCCCAGCATTTT
clone_size: NA; d_call: NA; v_call: TRBV19; j_call: TRBJ1-1; cdr3_aa: CASSIPPNTEAFF; cdr3_nt: TGTGCCAGTAGTATACCCCCGAACACTGAAGCTTTCTTT
clone_size: NA; d_call: TRBD1; v_call: TRBV25-1; j_call: TRBJ2-3; cdr3_aa: CASSDPGQVTDTQYF; cdr3_nt: TGTGCCAGCAGTGATCCGGGACAGGTAACAGATACGCAGTATTTT
clone_size: NA; d_call: NA; v_call: TRBV7-2; j_call: TRBJ1-1; cdr3_aa: CASSIRAGTEAFF; cdr3_nt: TGTGCCAGCAGCATCAGGGCTGGCACTGAAGCTTTCTTT
clone_size: NA; d_call: NA; v_call: TRBV3-1/TRBV3-2; j_call: TRBJ2-4; cdr3_aa: CASSQHNFLDAHF; cdr3_nt: TGTGCCAGCAGCCAACATAACTTCCTGGACGCCCACTTC
clone_size: NA; d_call: NA; v_call: TRBV7-9; j_call: TRBJ2-7; cdr3_aa: CASSLDFDSYEQYF; cdr3_nt: TGTGCCAGCAGCTTAGATTTTGACAGTTACGAGCAGTACTTC
clone_size: NA; d_call: TRBD1; v_call: TRBV5-1; j_call: TRBJ1-3; cdr3_aa: CASSQYGQGYSGNTIYF; cdr3_nt: TGCGCCAGCAGCCAGTACGGACAGGGCTACTCTGGAAACACCATATATTTT
clone_size: NA; d_call: TRBD1; v_call: TRBV6-6; j_call: TRBJ1-2; cdr3_aa: CASSRPERDRGFTMGYTF; cdr3_nt: TGTGCCAGCAGCCGACCCGAACGGGACAGGGGTTTCACTATGGGCTACACCTTC
clone_size: once; d_call: NA; v_call: TRBV28; j_call: TRBJ1-5; cdr3_aa: CASSPQRPNQPQHF; cdr3_nt: TGTGCCAGCAGTCCCCAGAGGCCAAATCAGCCCCAGCATTTT
clone_size: NA; d_call: NA; v_call: TRBV4-1; j_call: TRBJ2-3; cdr3_aa: CASSSQGTDTQYF; cdr3_nt: TGCGCCAGCAGCTCGCAGGGCACAGATACGCAGTATTTT
clone_size: NA; d_call: TRBD2; v_call: TRBV20-1; j_call: TRBJ2-7; cdr3_aa: CSASGGEQYF; cdr3_nt: TGCAGTGCCTCGGGGGGCGAGCAGTACTTC
clone_size: NA; d_call: TRBD2; v_call: TRBV6-5; j_call: TRBJ2-7; cdr3_aa: CASSLAGLPGEQYF; cdr3_nt: TGTGCCAGCAGTTTAGCGGGACTCCCTGGCGAGCAGTACTTC
clone_size: NA; d_call: NA; v_call: TRBV15; j_call: TRBJ1-3; cdr3_aa: CATSRGAGQSGGNTIYF; cdr3_nt: TGTGCCACCAGCAGAGGGGCCGGACAAAGTGGAGGAAACACCATATATTTT
clone_size: NA; d_call: TRBD1; v_call: TRBV7-9; j_call: TRBJ2-7; cdr3_aa: CASSPTGTGSRYEQYF; cdr3_nt: TGTGCCAGCAGCCCAACTGGGACAGGGAGCCGCTACGAGCAGTACTTC
clone_size: NA; d_call: TRBD1; v_call: TRBV9; j_call: TRBJ1-2; cdr3_aa: CASSGDRESVGYTF; cdr3_nt: TGTGCCAGCAGCGGGGACAGGGAGTCGGTCGGCTACACCTTC
clone_size: NA; d_call: NA; v_call: TRBV19; j_call: TRBJ1-5; cdr3_aa: CASSMGLRAPNQPQHF; cdr3_nt: TGTGCCAGTAGTATGGGTCTAAGGGCACCCAATCAGCCCCAGCATTTT
clone_size: NA; d_call: NA; v_call: TRBV2; j_call: TRBJ2-7; cdr3_aa: CASTRDSYEQYF; cdr3_nt: TGTGCCAGCACTAGGGATTCCTACGAGCAGTACTTC
clone_size: NA; d_call: NA; v_call: TRBV2; j_call: TRBJ1-6; cdr3_aa: CASSDSLYSPLHF; cdr3_nt: TGTGCCAGCAGTGACAGCCTTTATTCACCCCTCCACTTT
clone_size: once; d_call: NA; v_call: TRBV10-1; j_call: TRBJ2-2; cdr3_aa: CAAPWGTPGELFF; cdr3_nt: TGCGCCGCCCCTTGGGGAACACCCGGGGAGCTGTTTTTT
clone_size: once; d_call: TRBD2; v_call: TRBV6-5; j_call: TRBJ2-7; cdr3_aa: CASSRGLAGGYEQYF; cdr3_nt: TGTGCCAGCAGCAGAGGACTAGCGGGGGGTTACGAGCAGTACTTC
clone_size: NA; d_call: NA; v_call: TRBV15; j_call: TRBJ1-1; cdr3_aa: CATSRSRTAEAFF; cdr3_nt: TGTGCCACCAGCAGATCAAGGACAGCCGAAGCTTTCTTT
clone_size: NA; d_call: TRBD2; v_call: TRBV9; j_call: TRBJ2-1; cdr3_aa: CASSVSSGGYNEQFF; cdr3_nt: TGTGCCAGCAGCGTCAGTAGCGGGGGCTACAATGAGCAGTTCTTC
clone_size: NA; d_call: NA; v_call: TRBV7-9; j_call: TRBJ2-7; cdr3_aa: CASSSPGRESYEQYF; cdr3_nt: TGTGCCAGCAGCTCCCCGGGCCGAGAATCCTACGAGCAGTACTTC
clone_size: NA; d_call: NA; v_call: TRBV5-1; j_call: TRBJ2-7; cdr3_aa: CASSLGGQSEQYF; cdr3_nt: TGCGCCAGCAGCTTGGGGGGACAATCCGAGCAGTACTTC
clone_size: NA; d_call: TRBD1; v_call: TRBV19; j_call: TRBJ1-4; cdr3_aa: CASSIPTGTGRAEKLFF; cdr3_nt: TGTGCCAGTAGTATCCCCACCGGGACAGGGCGGGCTGAAAAACTGTTTTTT
clone_size: NA; d_call: TRBD1; v_call: TRBV7-3; j_call: TRBJ2-1; cdr3_aa: CASSLTRGREQFF; cdr3_nt: TGTGCCAGCAGCTTAACTAGGGGGCGCGAGCAGTTCTTC
clone_size: NA; d_call: TRBD1; v_call: TRBV5-6; j_call: TRBJ1-2; cdr3_aa: CASSLARTGGYGYTF; cdr3_nt: TGTGCCAGCAGCTTGGCCCGGACAGGGGGCTATGGCTACACCTTC
clone_size: NA; d_call: TRBD1; v_call: TRBV19; j_call: TRBJ2-7; cdr3_aa: CASSISMTGGYEQYF; cdr3_nt: TGTGCCAGTAGTATCTCGATGACAGGGGGCTACGAGCAGTACTTC
clone_size: few; d_call: TRBD1; v_call: TRBV4-1; j_call: TRBJ1-5; cdr3_aa: CASSPRTGAVYSNQPQHF; cdr3_nt: TGCGCCAGCAGCCCAAGGACAGGGGCGGTGTATAGCAATCAGCCCCAGCATTTT
clone_size: once; d_call: NA; v_call: TRBV5-6; j_call: TRBJ1-1; cdr3_aa: CASSLMGYTEAFF; cdr3_nt: TGTGCCAGCAGCTTGATGGGGTACACTGAAGCTTTCTTT
clone_size: NA; d_call: NA; v_call: TRBV21-1; j_call: TRBJ1-2; cdr3_aa: CASNSGDYGYTF; cdr3_nt: TGTGCCAGCAATTCGGGGGACTATGGCTACACCTTC
clone_size: NA; d_call: NA; v_call: TRBV14; j_call: TRBJ2-5; cdr3_aa: CASSQEGWKVRRETQYF; cdr3_nt: TGTGCCAGCAGCCAAGAAGGATGGAAGGTGCGGAGAGAGACCCAGTACTTC
clone_size: NA; d_call: NA; v_call: TRBV9; j_call: TRBJ1-6; cdr3_aa: CASSVETNSPLHF; cdr3_nt: TGTGCCAGCAGCGTAGAAACCAATTCACCCCTCCACTTT
clone_size: NA; d_call: TRBD1; v_call: TRBV5-1; j_call: TRBJ1-1; cdr3_aa: CASSLAGTGGTEAFF; cdr3_nt: TGCGCCAGCAGCCTAGCCGGGACAGGAGGCACTGAAGCTTTCTTT
clone_size: NA; d_call: NA; v_call: TRBV29-1; j_call: TRBJ2-7; cdr3_aa: CSVEGSSTGQYF; cdr3_nt: TGCAGCGTTGAAGGGTCTAGTACGGGACAGTACTTC
clone_size: NA; d_call: NA; v_call: TRBV4-1; j_call: TRBJ1-2; cdr3_aa: CASSQEAGLGYGYTF; cdr3_nt: TGCGCCAGCAGCCAAGAAGCAGGGCTGGGCTATGGCTACACCTTC
clone_size: NA; d_call: NA; v_call: TRBV5-1; j_call: TRBJ2-1; cdr3_aa: CASSSLDTGDPRDEQFF; cdr3_nt: TGCGCCAGCAGCTCGCTAGATACCGGGGACCCTCGGGATGAGCAGTTCTTC